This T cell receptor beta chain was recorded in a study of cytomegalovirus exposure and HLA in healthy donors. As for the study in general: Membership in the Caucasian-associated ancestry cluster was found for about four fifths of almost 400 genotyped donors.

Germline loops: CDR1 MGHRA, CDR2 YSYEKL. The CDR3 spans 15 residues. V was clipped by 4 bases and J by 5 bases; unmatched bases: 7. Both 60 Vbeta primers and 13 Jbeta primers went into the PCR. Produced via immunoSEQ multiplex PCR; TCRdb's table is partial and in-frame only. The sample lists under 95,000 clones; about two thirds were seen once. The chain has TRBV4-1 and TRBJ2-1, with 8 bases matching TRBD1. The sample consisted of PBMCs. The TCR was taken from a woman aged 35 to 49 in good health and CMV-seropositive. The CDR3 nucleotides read TGCGCCAGCAGCCCCGGGACAGGTATAAACAATGAGCAGTTCTTC. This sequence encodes CASSPGTGINNEQFF.